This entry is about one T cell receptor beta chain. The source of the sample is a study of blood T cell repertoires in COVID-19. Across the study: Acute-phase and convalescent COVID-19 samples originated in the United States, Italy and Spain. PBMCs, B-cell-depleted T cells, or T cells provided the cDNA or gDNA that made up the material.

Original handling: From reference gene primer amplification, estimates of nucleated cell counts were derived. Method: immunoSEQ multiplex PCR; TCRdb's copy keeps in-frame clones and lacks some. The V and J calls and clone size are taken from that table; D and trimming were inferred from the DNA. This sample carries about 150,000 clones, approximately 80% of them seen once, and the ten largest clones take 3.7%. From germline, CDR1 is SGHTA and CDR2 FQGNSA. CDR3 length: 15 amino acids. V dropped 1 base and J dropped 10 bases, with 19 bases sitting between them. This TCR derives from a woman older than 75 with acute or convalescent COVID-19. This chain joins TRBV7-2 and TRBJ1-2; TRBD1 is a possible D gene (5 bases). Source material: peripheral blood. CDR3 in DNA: TGTGCCAGCAGCTTAGGGTATCCGGGACGGGGGGACTACACCTTC. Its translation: CASSLGYPGRGDYTF.